This entry features one T cell receptor (beta chain) sequence. Its antigen is currently unknown. The record originates from a study of T cell responses to AZD1222 COVID-19 vaccine. Overall study context: Some second doses came at about 4 weeks and others at about 12 weeks; these were pooled.

CDR1 is MNHEY and CDR2 is SMNVEV in the germline V gene (reference sequence). The CDR3 has 14 residues. The V end lost 6 bases, the J end lost 7 bases, and 16 bases lay between the germline ends. TCRdb keeps only in-frame clones here, not all; method: immunoSEQ multiplex PCR. Of 130,000 or so clones in the sample, 70% to 90% are singletons; the top ten hold 25% to 30%. Notes on the study in general: None of the repertoires were sampled until the peak T cell response had passed. There were mostly white British donors and more females than males, and clonal diversity was possibly underestimated. Spike was spanned by vaccine-associated CD4 TCRs, which were dominant at 160-218 and 743-854.

The sequence came from an adult in good health. The chain uses TRBV27 and TRBJ2-1; tentative D call: TRBD2 (5 bases). The input for sequencing was peripheral blood, taken on day 0 of AZD1222 vaccination. The CDR3 coding sequence is TGTGCCAGCAGGCCAGACGGGGTTGGGAATGAGCAGTTCTTC. Its protein is CASRPDGVGNEQFF.